The rows below give T cell receptor beta chains drawn from one sample of a study of T cell responses to AZD1222 COVID-19 vaccine. Clones were read by immunoSEQ multiplex PCR, and TCRdb kept only the in-frame ones, dropping some. The sample yields 120,000 or so clones, 75% to 95% seen once. The material sequenced was peripheral blood, taken on day 0 of AZD1222 vaccination. Receptor source: an adult in good health. Both conserved end residues are part of each CDR3. D genes are given only for firm matches. Rows give clone size only sometimes, using once, few, many, or a class for an expanded clone.

TRBJ1-4	TRBD1	TRBV10-2	.	CATGQPNEKLFF	TGCGCCACGGGACAGCCTAATGAAAAACTGTTTTTT
TRBJ2-6	.	TRBV28	.	CASSSGHRTGANVLTF	TGTGCCAGCAGTTCGGGACACCGGACAGGGGCCAACGTCCTGACTTTC
TRBJ2-7	TRBD2	TRBV5-1	.	CASSSEREPYEQYF	TGCGCCAGCAGCTCAGAGCGGGAGCCCTACGAGCAGTACTTC
TRBJ1-2	.	TRBV28	.	CASSLEGRVANYGYTF	TGTGCCAGCAGTTTAGAGGGGCGCGTAGCGAACTATGGCTACACCTTC
TRBJ1-2	.	TRBV3-1/TRBV3-2	once	CASSQDSTYGYTF	TGTGCCAGCAGCCAAGATTCAACCTATGGCTACACCTTC
TRBJ1-3	.	TRBV6-1	.	CASSHANTIYF	TGTGCCAGCAGTCATGCAAACACCATATATTTT
TRBJ2-1	TRBD2	TRBV6-2/TRBV6-3	.	CASSSGLGDEQFF	TGTGCCAGCAGCTCGGGACTAGGCGATGAGCAGTTCTTC
TRBJ1-4	TRBD1	TRBV7-9	.	CASSLGDRPNEKLFF	TGTGCCAGCAGCTTAGGGGACAGGCCAAATGAAAAACTGTTTTTT
TRBJ2-2	.	TRBV3-1/TRBV3-2	.	CASSLRDPTRRVTYGELFF	TGTGCCAGCAGCCTCCGGGACCCAACCCGAAGGGTAACGTACGGGGAGCTGTTTTTT
TRBJ2-1	.	TRBV7-3	.	CASSLNGDEQFF	TGTGCCAGCAGCTTAAACGGGGATGAGCAGTTCTTC
TRBJ2-7	TRBD1	TRBV4-3	.	CASSPSAGGAYYEQYF	TGCGCCAGCAGCCCTTCGGCAGGGGGCGCTTACTACGAGCAGTACTTC
TRBJ1-6	.	TRBV28	once	CASSSVMGDIYNSPLHF	TGTGCCAGCAGTTCTGTGATGGGGGACATTTATAATTCACCCCTCCACTTT
TRBJ2-7	.	TRBV2	.	CASSGTGIHEQYF	TGTGCCAGCAGTGGGACCGGTATACACGAGCAGTACTTC
TRBJ1-5	.	TRBV2	.	CASSEGTDSNQPQHF	TGTGCCAGCAGTGAGGGGACGGATAGCAATCAGCCCCAGCATTTT
TRBJ2-3	TRBD2	TRBV6-5	.	CASSHTSGRTDTQYF	TGTGCCAGCAGTCACACTAGCGGGAGAACAGATACGCAGTATTTT
TRBJ1-1	TRBD1	TRBV19	.	CASSMRTGRNTEAFF	TGTGCCAGTAGTATGAGGACAGGGCGGAACACTGAAGCTTTCTTT
TRBJ2-1	.	TRBV19	.	CASRSLPVSSYNEQFF	TGTGCCAGTAGAAGCCTACCCGTGAGCTCCTACAATGAGCAGTTCTTC
TRBJ2-3	.	TRBV30	.	CACLGQSTDTQYF	TGTGCCTGCCTCGGACAGAGCACAGATACGCAGTATTTT
TRBJ1-6	.	TRBV7-9	.	CASSLANSPLHF	TGTGCCAGCAGCTTAGCCAATTCACCCCTCCACTTT
TRBJ2-2	TRBD1	TRBV9	once	CASSVGQGARTGELFF	TGTGCCAGCAGCGTGGGACAGGGGGCGCGGACCGGGGAGCTGTTTTTT
TRBJ1-2	TRBD1	TRBV10-2	.	CASSESTGQRGYTF	TGCGCCAGCAGTGAGTCAACGGGACAGAGGGGCTACACCTTC
TRBJ2-1	.	TRBV5-1	.	CASRKAYNEQFF	TGCGCCAGCAGAAAGGCTTACAATGAGCAGTTCTTC
TRBJ2-1	.	TRBV4-3	.	CASSQELGFHEQFF	TGCGCCAGCAGCCAGGAACTAGGATTTCATGAGCAGTTCTTC
TRBJ2-5	.	TRBV11-2	few	CASSFSGTKQETQYF	TGTGCCAGCAGCTTCTCCGGGACAAAACAAGAGACCCAGTACTTC